A single sample gave rise to the 32 T cell receptor beta chains below, sequenced in a study of T-cell reconstitution after alpha-beta-depleted transplantation in children. Preparation of the TCRbeta library used unique molecular identifiers. TCRdb re-analysed the PCR reads in MiXCR, keeping a single row per CDR3 protein. The sample consists of a few hundred thousand distinct CDR3 sequences, around 12% of them appearing once. The input for sequencing was PBMCs from the stem cell graft donor, taken from the stem cell graft. All receptors come from a human donor who donated a stem cell graft to a child with combined immunodeficiency.

V usage is TRBV4-2 and J usage is TRBJ2-7, with D perhaps matching TRBD1 (6 bases). CDR3 length equals 15 residues. The V end was cut by 0 bases, the J end by 4 bases, with 13 bases between. In germline, CDR1 is LGHNA, CDR2 YNFKEQ. As DNA, the CDR3 is TGTGCCAGCAGCCAAGACCCCGGACAGAATTACGAGCAGTACTTC. Its translation is CASSQDPGQNYEQYF.

Details on this clonotype: The CDR3 carries no conserved terminal phenylalanine or tryptophan, so it likely arises from a read error. The CDR3: CASRAQGLQPQHC. CDR3 bases: TGTGCCAGCAGGGCCCAGGGGTTACAGCCCCAGCATTGT. The V call is TRBV6-1, the J call TRBJ1-5, with a possible D match to TRBD1 (6 bases). CDR1 is MNHNS and CDR2 is SASEGT in the germline V gene. CDR3 length: 13 amino acids. Trimming cost V 6 bases and J 7 bases, with 13 bases left between them.

The chain uses TRBV27 and TRBJ2-7; 8 bases align to TRBD1. The CDR3 loop spans 15 amino acids. CDR1 and CDR2 (germline): MNHEY, SMNVEV (reference sequence). The trim removed 4 bases at V and 2 bases at J, leaving 7 bases unmatched. CDR3 sequence (DNA): TGTGCCAGCAGTTCGTTGGCACAGGGGGCCTACGAGCAGTACTTC. Translated: CASSSLAQGAYEQYF.

The J gene is TRBJ2-7, the V gene TRBV27; 8 nucleotides agree with TRBD1. Trimming cost V 3 bases and J 3 bases; bases outside gene matches: 4. The CDR3 runs to 14 residues. Germline values: CDR1 MNHEY, CDR2 SMNVEV (reference sequence). The CDR3 spells CASSFSGTGYEQYF. The CDR3 DNA reads as TGTGCCAGCAGTTTTTCCGGGACAGGCTACGAGCAGTACTTC.

The J gene is TRBJ2-3, the V gene TRBV6-1; 10 nucleotides agree with TRBD2. This CDR3 is 15 amino acids long. V shed 7 bases, J shed 1 base, and the junction held 5 bases outside the gene matches. Germline V lookup: CDR1 MNHNS, CDR2 SASEGT. The CDR3 DNA reads as TGTGCCAGCAACACTGGACTAGCGGGCACAGATACGCAGTATTTT. Its translation is CASNTGLAGTDTQYF.

There are a few counts of this clonotype. This chain uses TRBV4-2 with TRBJ2-2; perhaps TRBD2 as D (6 bases). CDR3 length equals 14 residues. CDR1 and CDR2 (germline): LGHNA, YNFKEQ. Trimming took off 3 bases at V and 5 bases at J, with 10 bases between the two ends. CDR3 sequence reads: CASSHGRETGELFF. The DNA for the CDR3 is TGTGCCAGCAGCCATGGGCGGGAAACCGGGGAGCTGTTTTTT.

This clonotype was observed many times. This chain connects TRBV12-3 or TRBV12-4 to TRBJ2-7; D uncertain. Trimming took 3 bases from V and 1 from J, leaving 7 bases between them. CDR3 length: 13 amino acids. The CDR3 is CASSFDGSYEQYF. The CDR3 DNA sequence: TGTGCCAGCAGTTTTGACGGGTCCTACGAGCAGTACTTC.

This clonotype was detected many times. V and J are TRBV7-3 and TRBJ2-3; TRBD2 might be the D (6 bases). Trimming shortened V by 1 base and J by 2 bases, and 13 bases separated the two germline ends. Germline V gene lookup returns CDR1 SGHTA and CDR2 FQGTGA. The CDR3 consists of 16 residues. The CDR3 nucleotides read TGTGCCAGCAGCTTAAACGGGGGAGGATACACAGATACGCAGTATTTT. Amino acids: CASSLNGGGYTDTQYF.

The chain recombines TRBV15 with TRBJ2-1; D tentatively fits TRBD1 or TRBD2 (6 bases each). The CDR3 extends over 12 amino acids. The V and J ends lost 5 bases and 8 bases respectively, with 10 bases between them. From germline, CDR1 is LNHNV and CDR2 YYDKDF (reference sequence). The CDR3 loop is CATSGRGDEQFF. Here the CDR3 DNA reads TGTGCCACCAGCGGAAGGGGGGATGAGCAGTTCTTC.

This clonotype was seen at least ten times. This chain uses TRBV12-3 or TRBV12-4 with TRBJ2-5, with 7 bases aligning to TRBD2. The J segment lost 10 bases and the V segment lost 7 bases, leaving 9 bases of the junction unmatched. CDR3 length equals 12 residues. The CDR3 loop reads CASKQLPGGQYF. The CDR3 bases are TGTGCCAGCAAACAATTACCGGGGGGCCAGTACTTC.

This clonotype came up a few times. The J gene is TRBJ2-6, the V gene TRBV6-1; 9 bases fit TRBD1. The CDR3 runs 17 residues. The junction had 9 bases not matched to a gene; V was cut back by 8 bases and J by 1 base. Germline-derived CDR1 and CDR2 are MNHNS and SASEGT. DNA of the CDR3: TGTGCCAGCGGCCGGGGACAGGGTCCTTCTGGGGCCAACGTCCTGACTTTC. This translates into CASGRGQGPSGANVLTF.

This clonotype turned up a few times. The genes are TRBV25-1 and TRBJ1-2, with 12 bases identical to TRBD1. Trimming at V came to 4 bases and at J to 4 bases, leaving 10 bases not matched to a gene. This CDR3 contains 17 residues. Germline CDR1 and CDR2: MGHDK and SYGVNS. DNA for the CDR3: TGTGCCAGCAGTGGACCGGGACAGGGGGCGCCCAGCTATGGCTACACCTTC. It encodes CASSGPGQGAPSYGYTF.

This chain joins TRBV6-1 and TRBJ2-7, with 9 bases aligning to TRBD2. Germline V gives CDR1 MNHNS, CDR2 SASEGT. J lost 2 bases, V lost 5 bases, and 4 bases had no gene match. The CDR3 extends over 14 amino acids. CDR3 region: CASSTGLATYEQYF. The CDR3 DNA follows: TGTGCCAGCAGTACCGGACTAGCGACCTACGAGCAGTACTTC.

This clonotype was counted only a few times. The V gene is TRBV5-5, the J gene TRBJ2-5; perhaps TRBD1 as D (7 bases). The CDR3 consists of 15 residues. The germline V gene encodes CDR1 SGHKS and CDR2 YYEKEE (reference sequence). V was cut by 2 bases and J by 4 bases, with 15 bases left in between. The CDR3 bases are TGTGCCAGCAGCTTATCAGGGGGGCACAGAGAGACCCAGTACTTC. This codes for CASSLSGGHRETQYF.

The rearrangement links TRBV6-1 to TRBJ2-7; D possibly uses TRBD1 or TRBD2 (6 bases each). Between the trimmed V and J ends, which lost 5 bases and 1 base, there was a span of 18 bases. The length of the CDR3 is 16 residues. CDR1 is MNHNS, CDR2 SASEGT, per germline. CDR3 residues: CASSTGGGRRSYEQYF. CDR3 sequence (DNA): TGTGCCAGCAGTACCGGGGGCGGACGTCGATCCTACGAGCAGTACTTC.

This chain uses TRBV6-2 or TRBV6-3 with TRBJ2-5; the match to TRBD2 covers 9 bases. Germline V CDR1 and CDR2: MNHEY, SVGEGT. J was trimmed by 1 base and V by 5 bases; bases with no gene match: 11. CDR3 length equals 17 residues. CDR3 sequence reads: CASSPLGVAGAQETQYF. The CDR3 nucleotides read TGTGCCAGCAGTCCCCTCGGGGTAGCGGGGGCCCAAGAGACCCAGTACTTC.

The genes are TRBV5-5 and TRBJ2-3; maybe TRBD2 (6 bases). Trimming pared 4 bases from V and 0 bases from J, leaving 15 bases between. This CDR3 spans 16 amino acids. Germline-derived CDR1 and CDR2 are SGHKS and YYEKEE (reference sequence). The CDR3 region has the DNA TGTGCCAGCAGCCTCTGGGACTTACTAAGCACAGATACGCAGTATTTT. Translation: CASSLWDLLSTDTQYF.

V and J are TRBV11-1 and TRBJ2-7, with 7 positions matching TRBD2. This CDR3 contains 15 residues. The ends lost 5 bases at V and 0 bases at J; junction bases unmatched: 7. Per the germline V gene, CDR1 is SGHAT and CDR2 is FQDESV (reference sequence). As DNA, the CDR3 is TGTGCCAGCAGCCGGGACTACCTCAGCTCCTACGAGCAGTACTTC. Translation gives CASSRDYLSSYEQYF.

This sequence joins TRBV7-9 and TRBJ2-7; D remains unclear. V was cut by 4 bases and J by 0 bases, with 4 bases left in between. The CDR3 is made up of 12 amino acids. Germline-derived CDR1 and CDR2 are SEHNR and FQNEAQ (reference sequence). In DNA, the CDR3 is TGTGCCAGCAGCTACAACTCCTACGAGCAGTACTTC. Its translation is CASSYNSYEQYF. The full variable domain, in which reference TRBV7-9 and TRBJ2-7 provide the parts outside the CDR3, is DTGVSQNPRHKITKRGQNVTFRCDPISEHNRLYWYRQTLGQGPEFLTYFQNEAQLEKSRLLSDRFSAERPKGSFSTLEIQRTEQGDSAMYLCASSYNSYEQYFGPGTRLTVT.

The chain combines TRBV6-2 or TRBV6-3 with TRBJ2-3; D gene ambiguous. Germline lookup yields CDR1 MNHEY and CDR2 SVGEGT. This CDR3 region has 12 residues. Trimming took off 0 bases at V and 5 bases at J, with 3 bases between the two ends. This CDR3 reads CASSYSGDTQYF. Written as DNA, the CDR3 is TGTGCCAGCAGTTACTCGGGAGATACGCAGTATTTT.

The V call is TRBV6-2 or TRBV6-3, the J call TRBJ2-3; D is uncertain. This CDR3 has 14 residues. Germline CDR1 and CDR2: MNHEY and SVGEGT. V lost 5 bases, J lost 0 bases, and 9 bases lay in between. The CDR3 loop reads CASSLWPSTDTQYF. CDR3 nucleotide sequence: TGTGCCAGCAGTCTCTGGCCTAGCACAGATACGCAGTATTTT.

The V call is TRBV20-1, the J call TRBJ1-5; D uncertain. The CDR3 has 11 amino acids. V lost 0 bases, J lost 7 bases, and 4 bases lay in between. Germline values: CDR1 DFQATT, CDR2 SNEGSKA (reference sequence). This chain's CDR3 is CSAREGQPQHF. The CDR3 DNA sequence: TGCAGTGCTAGAGAAGGGCAGCCCCAGCATTTT.

This clonotype was seen a few times. J is TRBJ1-2 and V is TRBV12-3 or TRBV12-4; tentatively, D is TRBD1 (6 bases). The CDR3 has 14 residues. The germline V and J ends were trimmed by 5 bases and 7 bases, with 17 bases remaining between them. CDR3 region: CASSLRTATTGYTF. The CDR3 DNA reads as TGTGCCAGCAGTCTCCGGACAGCAACTACTGGCTACACCTTC.

This chain connects TRBV20-1 to TRBJ1-5; a weak D match, TRBD1 (6 bases). Germline CDR1 reads DFQATT; CDR2 reads SNEGSKA (reference sequence). V lost 6 bases and J 0 bases, leaving 9 bases between the germline ends. The CDR3 is 13 amino acids. The CDR3 is CSATTGSNQPQHF. The CDR3 DNA reads as TGCAGTGCCACGACAGGTAGCAATCAGCCCCAGCATTTT.

V gene TRBV5-1 combines with J gene TRBJ2-7; D gene unclear. This CDR3 comprises 13 residues. With 2 bases removed from V and 7 bases from J, the gap between germline ends came to 13 bases. Germline CDR1 reads SGHRS; CDR2 reads YFSETQ. CDR3 loop: CASSLYSQGEQYF. The CDR3, as DNA: TGCGCCAGCAGCTTATATTCTCAAGGGGAGCAGTACTTC.

This chain joins TRBV29-1 and TRBJ2-5; D gene unclear. CDR3 size: 12 residues. V dropped 6 bases and J dropped 0 bases, with 8 bases sitting between them. From germline, CDR1 is SQVTM and CDR2 ANQGSEA. CDR3 nucleotide sequence: TGCAGCGTCACAGCGTACCAAGAGACCCAGTACTTC. As protein: CSVTAYQETQYF.

Many counts were recorded for this clonotype. This chain uses TRBV2 with TRBJ2-1; D is unresolved. There are 13 residues in the CDR3. CDR1 and CDR2 from the germline V gene are SNHLY and FYNNEI. Trimming shortened V by 3 bases and J by 8 bases, and 11 bases separated the two germline ends. CDR3 region: CASSETREHEQFF. Written as DNA, the CDR3 is TGTGCCAGCAGTGAGACCCGAGAGCATGAGCAGTTCTTC.

This clonotype occurred many times. The rearrangement joins TRBV29-1 to TRBJ2-7; 7 bases are a match to TRBD1. The CDR3 sequence is 14 residues long. From germline, CDR1 is SQVTM and CDR2 ANQGSEA. Unmatched junction bases numbered 9, after V lost 1 base and J lost 6 bases. CDR3 bases: TGCAGCGTTGAAGTTAGTCAGGGGGTTACCGAGCAGTACTTC. This codes for CSVEVSQGVTEQYF.

This clonotype came up a few times. The chain carries TRBV12-3 or TRBV12-4 and TRBJ2-4; TRBD1 might be the D (5 bases). This CDR3 is built from 14 residues. V dropped 2 bases and J dropped 2 bases, with 7 bases sitting between them. Here the CDR3 DNA reads TGTGCCAGCAGTTTAAGGGGTTCCAAAAACATTCAGTACTTC. This translates into CASSLRGSKNIQYF.

This sequence joins TRBV25-1 and TRBJ2-7, with D uncertain. V was clipped by 1 base and J by 7 bases, with 5 bases between them. Germline CDR1 is MGHDK and CDR2 is SYGVNS. The CDR3 contains 11 residues. DNA of the CDR3: TGTGCCAGCAGTGAATGGGTGGAGCAGTACTTC. Protein: CASSEWVEQYF.

This clonotype was seen more than once but under ten times. The chain employs TRBV12-3 or TRBV12-4 and TRBJ2-3, with TRBD2 as a possible D gene (6 bases). The V end lost 2 bases, the J end lost 8 bases, and 11 bases lay between the germline ends. This CDR3 comprises 13 residues. CDR3 in DNA: TGTGCCAGCAGTTTATTACTAGCACTTACGCAGTATTTT. It yields the protein CASSLLLALTQYF.

This clonotype was counted a few times. This sequence joins TRBV25-1 and TRBJ2-2, with 10 bases fitting TRBD2. This CDR3 comprises 13 residues. With V trimmed by 6 bases and J by 6 bases, 1 base remained unmatched. Germline CDR1 is MGHDK and CDR2 is SYGVNS. The CDR3 nucleotides are TGTGCCAGCAGGCTAGCGGGAGCCGGGGAGCTGTTTTTT. It encodes CASRLAGAGELFF.